Listed below are T cell receptor beta chains from one sample, sequenced in a study of T cell changes during pregnancy in multiple sclerosis. The method was immunoSEQ multiplex PCR; TCRdb's version includes in-frame clones alone and lacks a portion of them. This table has around 37,000 clones, 88% appearing once. Sequenced material: CD8+ T cells from peripheral blood mononuclear cells, taken in the third trimester of pregnancy. These receptors originate from a female donor with multiple sclerosis, enrolled in a pregnancy study. Both conserved end residues are part of each CDR3. Fields, in order: V gene, clone size, D gene, J gene, CDR3 protein, CDR3 DNA. A D gene is named only where the DNA matches it firmly. Clone size is shown for a subset of rows, as once, few, many or a class of expanded clone.

v_gene: TRBV5-1
abundance: -
d_gene: TRBD1
j_gene: TRBJ2-7
CDR3aa: CASSLGAGQEAYEQYF
CDR3nt: TGCGCCAGCAGCTTGGGGGCAGGACAGGAGGCCTACGAGCAGTACTTC

v_gene: TRBV19
abundance: once
d_gene: -
j_gene: TRBJ2-1
CDR3aa: CASSRTAHNEQFF
CDR3nt: TGTGCCAGTAGTAGGACAGCCCACAATGAGCAGTTCTTC

v_gene: TRBV30
abundance: -
d_gene: -
j_gene: TRBJ2-1
CDR3aa: CAWDWGHPNEQFF
CDR3nt: TGTGCCTGGGACTGGGGACACCCCAATGAGCAGTTCTTC

v_gene: TRBV5-1
abundance: -
d_gene: TRBD2
j_gene: TRBJ2-4
CDR3aa: CASSQTSGGAHIQYF
CDR3nt: TGCGCCAGCAGCCAGACTAGCGGGGGGGCTCACATTCAGTACTTC

v_gene: TRBV12-5
abundance: once
d_gene: -
j_gene: TRBJ1-3
CDR3aa: CASGLSPGLSRSGNTIYF
CDR3nt: TGTGCTAGTGGTCTATCTCCGGGACTCAGTCGCTCTGGAAACACCATATATTTT

v_gene: TRBV19
abundance: -
d_gene: TRBD2
j_gene: TRBJ2-7
CDR3aa: CASSRVAGNYEQYF
CDR3nt: TGTGCCAGTAGCCGGGTAGCGGGGAACTACGAGCAGTACTTC

v_gene: TRBV5-1
abundance: -
d_gene: -
j_gene: TRBJ2-1
CDR3aa: CASSPRVRGNEQFF
CDR3nt: TGCGCCAGCAGCCCCCGTGTGCGAGGGAATGAGCAGTTCTTC

v_gene: TRBV6-5
abundance: -
d_gene: -
j_gene: TRBJ2-7
CDR3aa: CASSYSSGARSYEQYF
CDR3nt: TGTGCCAGCAGTTACTCGAGCGGAGCCCGCTCCTACGAGCAGTACTTC

v_gene: TRBV2
abundance: -
d_gene: -
j_gene: TRBJ1-1
CDR3aa: CASSEAGRKAFF
CDR3nt: TGTGCCAGCAGTGAAGCAGGCAGGAAAGCTTTCTTT

v_gene: TRBV10-3
abundance: -
d_gene: TRBD1
j_gene: TRBJ2-1
CDR3aa: CAISEPSNAGQGRYNEQFF
CDR3nt: TGTGCCATCAGTGAGCCCTCCAATGCGGGACAGGGGCGATACAATGAGCAGTTCTTC

v_gene: TRBV7-2
abundance: -
d_gene: -
j_gene: TRBJ2-7
CDR3aa: CASSFESVREQYF
CDR3nt: TGTGCCAGCAGCTTCGAGTCGGTACGGGAGCAGTACTTC

v_gene: TRBV5-1
abundance: -
d_gene: TRBD2
j_gene: TRBJ2-1
CDR3aa: CASSPPPGGETYNEQFF
CDR3nt: TGCGCCAGCAGCCCCCCCCCGGGGGGAGAGACCTACAATGAGCAGTTCTTC

v_gene: TRBV28
abundance: -
d_gene: -
j_gene: TRBJ2-7
CDR3aa: CASSLGRLYEQYF
CDR3nt: TGTGCCAGCAGTTTAGGGAGACTCTACGAGCAGTACTTC

v_gene: TRBV10-3
abundance: -
d_gene: -
j_gene: TRBJ2-7
CDR3aa: CAISGGQGTPSYEQYF
CDR3nt: TGTGCCATCAGTGGGGGGCAGGGAACCCCCTCCTACGAGCAGTACTTC

v_gene: TRBV5-1
abundance: few
d_gene: -
j_gene: TRBJ1-1
CDR3aa: CASSPDLGWGAFF
CDR3nt: TGCGCCAGCAGCCCGGACTTAGGGTGGGGAGCTTTCTTT

v_gene: TRBV2
abundance: -
d_gene: -
j_gene: TRBJ2-7
CDR3aa: CASSVAGREHYEQYF
CDR3nt: TGTGCCAGCAGTGTAGCAGGTCGGGAACACTACGAGCAGTACTTC

v_gene: TRBV4-3
abundance: -
d_gene: TRBD2
j_gene: TRBJ2-3
CDR3aa: CASSLAGVTDTQYF
CDR3nt: TGCGCCAGCTCCCTAGCGGGGGTCACAGATACGCAGTATTTT

v_gene: TRBV6-1
abundance: once
d_gene: TRBD1
j_gene: TRBJ1-4
CDR3aa: CASSEMAGGHEKLFF
CDR3nt: TGTGCCAGCAGTGAGATGGCAGGGGGCCATGAAAAACTGTTTTTT

v_gene: TRBV4-3
abundance: -
d_gene: -
j_gene: TRBJ2-6
CDR3aa: CASSQEEGVGANVLTF
CDR3nt: TGCGCCAGCAGCCAAGAAGAGGGGGTTGGGGCCAACGTCCTGACTTTC

v_gene: TRBV6-1
abundance: medium-sized
d_gene: -
j_gene: TRBJ2-6
CDR3aa: CASSERGYTGANVLTF
CDR3nt: TGTGCCAGCAGTGAAAGGGGTTATACTGGGGCCAACGTCCTGACTTTC

v_gene: TRBV9
abundance: -
d_gene: TRBD1
j_gene: TRBJ2-2
CDR3aa: CASSDGTGRFTGELFF
CDR3nt: TGTGCCAGCAGCGATGGGACAGGCAGATTCACCGGGGAGCTGTTTTTT

v_gene: TRBV6-4
abundance: -
d_gene: -
j_gene: TRBJ2-6
CDR3aa: CASSLDSSGANVLTF
CDR3nt: TGTGCCAGCAGTCTGGACAGCTCTGGGGCCAACGTCCTGACTTTC

v_gene: TRBV5-6
abundance: -
d_gene: -
j_gene: TRBJ1-1
CDR3aa: CASSSWDRGYNTEAFF
CDR3nt: TGTGCCAGCAGCTCCTGGGACCGGGGGTACAACACTGAAGCTTTCTTT

v_gene: TRBV27
abundance: once
d_gene: -
j_gene: TRBJ1-4
CDR3aa: CASSPSGGEINEKLFF
CDR3nt: TGTGCCAGCAGTCCCTCGGGAGGGGAAATTAATGAAAAACTGTTTTTT

v_gene: TRBV9
abundance: -
d_gene: -
j_gene: TRBJ2-1
CDR3aa: CASSPFATRRNEQFF
CDR3nt: TGTGCCAGCAGCCCATTCGCGACTAGGCGAAATGAGCAGTTCTTC

v_gene: TRBV2
abundance: -
d_gene: -
j_gene: TRBJ2-1
CDR3aa: CASSEGLAHSYNEQFF
CDR3nt: TGTGCCAGCAGTGAAGGGCTAGCCCATTCCTACAATGAGCAGTTCTTC

v_gene: TRBV15
abundance: -
d_gene: TRBD1
j_gene: TRBJ2-3
CDR3aa: CATSVGTGATDTQYF
CDR3nt: TGTGCCACCAGCGTCGGGACAGGGGCCACAGATACGCAGTATTTT

v_gene: TRBV30
abundance: -
d_gene: TRBD2
j_gene: TRBJ2-1
CDR3aa: CAWTSGKLLGSYNEQFF
CDR3nt: TGTGCCTGGACTAGCGGCAAACTTTTAGGATCCTACAATGAGCAGTTCTTC

v_gene: TRBV27
abundance: -
d_gene: -
j_gene: TRBJ1-5
CDR3aa: CASSSSRGIQGGNQPQHF
CDR3nt: TGTGCCAGCAGTTCCTCCCGAGGCATCCAAGGAGGCAATCAGCCCCAGCATTTT

v_gene: TRBV7-8
abundance: -
d_gene: TRBD2
j_gene: TRBJ2-1
CDR3aa: CASSPQTGTTLDNEQFF
CDR3nt: TGTGCCAGCAGCCCCCAGACCGGGACTACCCTGGACAATGAGCAGTTCTTC

v_gene: TRBV14
abundance: -
d_gene: TRBD1
j_gene: TRBJ2-1
CDR3aa: CASSLRDRPNEQFF
CDR3nt: TGTGCCAGCAGCCTGAGGGACAGGCCTAATGAGCAGTTCTTC

v_gene: TRBV7-9
abundance: -
d_gene: -
j_gene: TRBJ1-1
CDR3aa: CASNPGETNTEAFF
CDR3nt: TGTGCCAGCAACCCCGGGGAAACGAACACTGAAGCTTTCTTT

v_gene: TRBV4-2
abundance: -
d_gene: -
j_gene: TRBJ2-7
CDR3aa: CASGTTGSYEQYF
CDR3nt: TGTGCCAGCGGAACAACAGGGAGCTACGAGCAGTACTTC

v_gene: TRBV9
abundance: few
d_gene: -
j_gene: TRBJ1-6
CDR3aa: CASSAPGDISPLHF
CDR3nt: TGTGCCAGCAGCGCCCCAGGGGATATTTCACCCCTCCACTTT

v_gene: TRBV6-5
abundance: -
d_gene: -
j_gene: TRBJ1-1
CDR3aa: CASSYLQGTEAFF
CDR3nt: TGTGCCAGCAGTTACCTGCAGGGGACTGAAGCTTTCTTT

v_gene: TRBV7-9
abundance: once
d_gene: TRBD1
j_gene: TRBJ1-4
CDR3aa: CASSPRQGPEKLFF
CDR3nt: TGTGCCAGCAGCCCAAGACAGGGTCCGGAAAAACTGTTTTTT

v_gene: TRBV19
abundance: -
d_gene: -
j_gene: TRBJ2-7
CDR3aa: CASSMNSHYEQYF
CDR3nt: TGTGCCAGTAGTATGAACAGCCACTACGAGCAGTACTTC

v_gene: TRBV6-5
abundance: -
d_gene: -
j_gene: TRBJ1-5
CDR3aa: CASSYSAGDQPQHF
CDR3nt: TGTGCCAGCAGTTACTCTGCGGGGGATCAGCCCCAGCATTTT

v_gene: TRBV2
abundance: -
d_gene: TRBD2
j_gene: TRBJ2-7
CDR3aa: CASSDWTRAYEQYF
CDR3nt: TGTGCCAGCAGTGATTGGACTAGGGCCTACGAGCAGTACTTC

v_gene: TRBV7-9
abundance: -
d_gene: TRBD2
j_gene: TRBJ2-7
CDR3aa: CASSLGLAGAPYEQYF
CDR3nt: TGTGCCAGCAGCTTAGGACTAGCGGGCGCCCCCTACGAGCAGTACTTC

v_gene: TRBV29-1
abundance: -
d_gene: TRBD1
j_gene: TRBJ1-1
CDR3aa: CSAAFVQGAPGTEAFF
CDR3nt: TGCAGCGCCGCCTTCGTTCAGGGGGCGCCCGGCACTGAAGCTTTCTTT

v_gene: TRBV4-1
abundance: -
d_gene: TRBD2
j_gene: TRBJ2-1
CDR3aa: CASSPTVAGEYNEQFF
CDR3nt: TGCGCCAGCAGCCCCACAGTGGCGGGGGAATACAATGAGCAGTTCTTC

v_gene: TRBV6-4
abundance: -
d_gene: TRBD2
j_gene: TRBJ2-1
CDR3aa: CASSDSSGGPGEQFF
CDR3nt: TGTGCCAGCAGTGACTCGAGCGGGGGGCCGGGAGAGCAGTTCTTC

v_gene: TRBV6-4
abundance: once
d_gene: TRBD2
j_gene: TRBJ2-1
CDR3aa: CASSVASSGYNEQFF
CDR3nt: TGTGCCAGCAGTGTGGCGTCTAGCGGTTACAATGAGCAGTTCTTC

v_gene: TRBV5-1
abundance: -
d_gene: -
j_gene: TRBJ2-7
CDR3aa: CASSLSTGLTYEQYF
CDR3nt: TGCGCCAGCAGCTTGAGCACAGGTCTCACCTACGAGCAGTACTTC

v_gene: TRBV6-5
abundance: -
d_gene: -
j_gene: TRBJ2-6
CDR3aa: CASRGHFSGANVLTF
CDR3nt: TGTGCCAGCAGAGGACACTTCTCTGGGGCCAACGTCCTGACTTTC

v_gene: TRBV28
abundance: -
d_gene: -
j_gene: TRBJ2-7
CDR3aa: CASSLVGGGPAYEQYF
CDR3nt: TGTGCCAGCAGTTTAGTTGGGGGGGGGCCAGCCTACGAGCAGTACTTC

v_gene: TRBV4-2
abundance: -
d_gene: TRBD2
j_gene: TRBJ2-2
CDR3aa: CASSQDVPSGVGELFF
CDR3nt: TGTGCCAGCAGCCAAGATGTCCCTAGCGGGGTGGGGGAGCTGTTTTTT

v_gene: TRBV29-1
abundance: -
d_gene: TRBD1
j_gene: TRBJ2-7
CDR3aa: CSVGQGAHEQYF
CDR3nt: TGCAGCGTTGGGCAGGGGGCGCACGAGCAGTACTTC

v_gene: TRBV4-1
abundance: -
d_gene: -
j_gene: TRBJ1-1
CDR3aa: CASGATRNTEAFF
CDR3nt: TGCGCCAGCGGAGCAACGAGGAACACTGAAGCTTTCTTT

v_gene: TRBV19
abundance: -
d_gene: TRBD1
j_gene: TRBJ2-1
CDR3aa: CASSIAGTGAYNEQFF
CDR3nt: TGTGCCAGTAGTATAGCCGGGACAGGTGCGTACAATGAGCAGTTCTTC

v_gene: TRBV6-5
abundance: -
d_gene: -
j_gene: TRBJ1-1
CDR3aa: CASSSVLNTEAFF
CDR3nt: TGTGCCAGCAGTTCCGTGTTGAACACTGAAGCTTTCTTT

v_gene: TRBV4-2
abundance: few
d_gene: -
j_gene: TRBJ2-7
CDR3aa: CASSQRTSYEQYF
CDR3nt: TGTGCCAGCAGCCAGCGGACTTCCTACGAGCAGTACTTC

v_gene: TRBV4-1
abundance: -
d_gene: -
j_gene: TRBJ2-3
CDR3aa: CASSQVPGLRTDTQYF
CDR3nt: TGCGCCAGCAGCCAAGTTCCGGGACTCCGCACAGATACGCAGTATTTT